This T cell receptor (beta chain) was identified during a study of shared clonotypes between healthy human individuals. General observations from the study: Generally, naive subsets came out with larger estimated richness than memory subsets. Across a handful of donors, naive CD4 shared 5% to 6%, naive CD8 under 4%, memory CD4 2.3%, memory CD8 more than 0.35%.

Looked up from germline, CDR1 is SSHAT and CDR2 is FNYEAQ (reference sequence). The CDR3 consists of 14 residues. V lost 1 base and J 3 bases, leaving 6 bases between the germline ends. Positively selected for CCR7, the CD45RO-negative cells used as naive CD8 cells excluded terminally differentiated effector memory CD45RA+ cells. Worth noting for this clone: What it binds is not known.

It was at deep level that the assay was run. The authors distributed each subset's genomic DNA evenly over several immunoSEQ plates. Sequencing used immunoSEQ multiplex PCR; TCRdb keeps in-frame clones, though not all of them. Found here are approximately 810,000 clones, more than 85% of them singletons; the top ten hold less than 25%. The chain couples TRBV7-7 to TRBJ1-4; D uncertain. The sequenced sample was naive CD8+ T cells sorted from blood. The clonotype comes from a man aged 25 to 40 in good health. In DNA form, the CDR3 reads TGTGCCAGCAGCTTAGGGTCGGCTAATGAAAAACTGTTTTTT. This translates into CASSLGSANEKLFF.